Below are 11 T cell receptor beta chains sequenced from a single sample in a study of blood T cells in healthy people across ages. Primers used in a second PCR of about 7 to 12 cycles were a sample-barcoded 5' primer and a J-beta primer mix. Each CDR3 protein gets one entry after TCRdb re-called the 5' RACE reads with MiXCR. The sample consists of about 2 million distinct CDR3 sequences, roughly 52% of them appearing once. Sequencing was performed on blood. All receptors derive from a woman in her thirties or forties in good health.

This clonotype was counted only a few times. The chain carries TRBV10-3 and TRBJ2-5, with D unclear. The germline V gene encodes CDR1 ENHRY and CDR2 SYGVKD. V was clipped by 6 bases and J by 1 base, with 15 bases between them. The CDR3 spans 15 residues. The CDR3 DNA is TGTGCCATCAGCGCAGCCCCTCCAGCCCAAGAGACCCAGTACTTC. It yields the protein CAISAAPPAQETQYF.

The J gene is TRBJ2-1, the V gene TRBV5-4; 10 bases are a match to TRBD1. CDR1 is SGHNT, CDR2 YYREEE, per germline (reference sequence). J was trimmed by 9 bases and V by 4 bases; bases with no gene match: 4. The length of the CDR3 is 13 residues. CDR3 sequence (DNA): TGTGCCAGCAGCCACCGGGACAGGGGTGAGCAGTTCTTC. It encodes CASSHRDRGEQFF.

This chain connects TRBV28 to TRBJ2-7; the D is unclear. V gave up 4 bases and J gave up 0 bases, with 13 bases separating them. Looked up from germline, CDR1 is MDHEN and CDR2 is SYDVKM. CDR3 length: 15 amino acids. The DNA for the CDR3 is TGTGCCAGCAGTTCGCTCAGTCCACGCTCCTACGAGCAGTACTTC. This sequence encodes CASSSLSPRSYEQYF.

This rearrangement joins TRBV2 to TRBJ2-1, with 12 bases that match TRBD2. The ends lost 5 bases at V and 8 bases at J; junction bases unmatched: 7. In germline, CDR1 is SNHLY, CDR2 FYNNEI. This CDR3 is built from 15 residues. CDR3: CASSPLAGGPYEQFF. The CDR3 DNA sequence: TGTGCCAGCAGTCCTCTAGCGGGGGGGCCGTATGAGCAGTTCTTC.

The chain couples TRBV24-1 to TRBJ2-1; D perhaps matches TRBD2 (5 bases). V was cut by 0 bases and J by 6 bases, with 11 bases left in between. The CDR3 spans 15 residues. The germline V gene has CDR1 KGHDR and CDR2 SFDVKD. CDR3 amino acids: CATSDLQRASNEQFF. The CDR3 DNA is TGTGCCACCAGTGATTTGCAGAGGGCTAGCAATGAGCAGTTCTTC.

The chain combines TRBV13 with TRBJ2-3; a possible D gene is TRBD2 (5 bases). Germline V gene lookup returns CDR1 PRHDT and CDR2 FYEKMQ (reference sequence). CDR3 size: 15 residues. V gave up 6 bases and J gave up 0 bases, with 13 bases separating them. Written as DNA, the CDR3 is TGTGCCAGCAGAGAAGCCGGGGAGAGCACAGATACGCAGTATTTT. Protein sequence: CASREAGESTDTQYF. The variable domain in full, completed from reference TRBV13 and TRBJ2-3, reads AAGVIQSPRHLIKEKRETATLKCYPIPRHDTVYWYQQGPGQDPQFLISFYEKMQSDKGSIPDRFSAQQFSDYHSELNMSSLELGDSALYFCASREAGESTDTQYFGPGTRLTVL.

This chain joins TRBV11-2 and TRBJ2-1; 11 bases match TRBD2. Gene TRBJ2-7 matches the end of the DNA better, so the J call may be wrong. This CDR3 has 17 amino acids. Per the germline V gene, CDR1 is SGHAT and CDR2 is FQNNGV. The chain's CDR3 is CASSPSEVTSGDNEQYF. The CDR3, as DNA: TGTGCCAGCAGCCCCTCAGAAGTGACTAGCGGGGACAATGAGCAGTACTTC.

As concerns this clonotype: A much larger clonotype is one base distant, so this may be a read error. The J gene is TRBJ2-3, the V gene TRBV12-3 or TRBV12-4; the D gene is possibly TRBD2 (7 bases). Trimming cost V 3 bases and J 5 bases, with 15 bases left between them. The CDR3 spans 15 residues. The CDR3 spells CASSFLGGGVDTQYF. The CDR3, as DNA: TGTGCCAGCAGTTTCTTGGGCGGGGGCGTAGATACGCAGTATTTT.

This sequence joins TRBV20-1 and TRBJ2-5; 9 bases agree with TRBD2. The CDR3 has 17 amino acids. Germline values: CDR1 DFQATT, CDR2 SNEGSKA (reference sequence). V was pared by 1 base and J by 2 bases, with 11 bases of the junction left unmatched. The CDR3 reads CSARVSWGTSSQETQYF. Here the CDR3 DNA reads TGCAGTGCTAGAGTATCGTGGGGGACTAGCAGTCAAGAGACCCAGTACTTC.

The genes are TRBV20-1 and TRBJ1-1, with 7 bases aligning to TRBD1. Germline trimming cut 4 bases from V and 0 bases from J; bases unmatched to any gene: 5. This CDR3 region has 14 residues. CDR1 is DFQATT and CDR2 is SNEGSKA in the germline V gene (reference sequence). The CDR3 here is CSANRGLMNTEAFF. CDR3 coding DNA: TGCAGTGCTAACAGGGGCCTCATGAACACTGAAGCTTTCTTT.

This clonotype has a handful of counts. The V and J genes are TRBV6-5 and TRBJ2-6; 7 nucleotides line up with TRBD1. The CDR3 has 15 residues. Germline lookup yields CDR1 MNHEY and CDR2 SVGAGI. Trimming at V came to 6 bases and at J to 4 bases, leaving 6 bases not matched to a gene. The DNA of the CDR3 is TGTGCCAGCAGATCCGACAGGGCCGGGGCCAACGTCCTGACTTTC. It specifies CASRSDRAGANVLTF.